A selection of T cell receptor beta chains follows, all from one sample in a study of blood T cell repertoires in COVID-19. TCRdb keeps only in-frame clones here, not all; method: immunoSEQ multiplex PCR. Counted here are approximately 150,000 clones, 85% to 90% occurring once; the ten biggest clones make up around 19%. Sequencing was carried out using peripheral blood. These receptors originate from a man in his fifties with active or convalescent COVID-19. Both conserved end residues are part of each CDR3. D genes are given only for firm matches.

V: TRBV29-1
D: TRBD2
J: TRBJ2-1
CDR3: CSVEDGAGVGYNEQFF

V: TRBV5-5
D: TRBD2
J: TRBJ2-2
CDR3: CASSLAGGAYTGELFF

V: TRBV2
D: .
J: TRBJ2-3
CDR3: CASSAKRDTDTQYF

V: TRBV28
D: TRBD2
J: TRBJ2-1
CDR3: CASSRLAGSWAEQFF

V: TRBV6-5
D: TRBD1
J: TRBJ2-7
CDR3: CASSYLGQGGYEQYF

V: TRBV19
D: TRBD1
J: TRBJ1-2
CDR3: CASTLDRGYGYTF

V: TRBV18
D: .
J: TRBJ1-4
CDR3: CASSPHLRTRNEKLFF

V: TRBV18
D: TRBD2
J: TRBJ2-1
CDR3: CASSPPNSGGSYNEQFF

V: TRBV9
D: .
J: TRBJ2-3
CDR3: CASSTGTPDTQYF

V: TRBV27
D: TRBD2
J: TRBJ2-3
CDR3: CASSPSAGDSTDTQYF

V: TRBV5-1
D: TRBD2
J: TRBJ2-5
CDR3: CASSLAQRGPRETQYF

V: TRBV7-2
D: TRBD1
J: TRBJ2-7
CDR3: CASSLDGQGAYEQYF

V: TRBV9
D: TRBD2
J: TRBJ2-2
CDR3: CASSPRTSGALVDTGELFF

V: TRBV10-3
D: .
J: TRBJ2-2
CDR3: CAINLDDRLPGELFF

V: TRBV28
D: TRBD2
J: TRBJ2-1
CDR3: CASNLATSAEQFF

V: TRBV18
D: .
J: TRBJ1-5
CDR3: CASSQRGGKNQPQHF

V: TRBV6-4
D: .
J: TRBJ1-5
CDR3: CASSEQPNQPQHF

V: TRBV5-1
D: TRBD2
J: TRBJ2-3
CDR3: CASRPSGGYTDTQYF

V: TRBV3-1/TRBV3-2
D: TRBD1
J: TRBJ1-6
CDR3: CASSQAPRTGLSSYNSPLHF

V: TRBV12-3/TRBV12-4
D: .
J: TRBJ1-1
CDR3: CASTPSRGTEAFF

V: TRBV19
D: TRBD1
J: TRBJ1-3
CDR3: CASNLGQGIGNTIYF

V: TRBV7-2
D: TRBD1
J: TRBJ1-2
CDR3: CASSIDRVYGYTF

V: TRBV4-2
D: TRBD2
J: TRBJ2-1
CDR3: CASSQDEGRLAGDNEQFF

V: TRBV24-1
D: TRBD2
J: TRBJ2-2
CDR3: CATSDLAGTVSNTGELFF

V: TRBV6-2/TRBV6-3
D: .
J: TRBJ2-7
CDR3: CASSRREGHYEQYF

V: TRBV24-1
D: .
J: TRBJ2-3
CDR3: CATSDSSFRAPLTDTQYF

V: TRBV5-6
D: TRBD2
J: TRBJ2-7
CDR3: CASTRAPSLATIYEQYF

V: TRBV5-6
D: TRBD1
J: TRBJ2-5
CDR3: CASSPMTGTGGRETQYF

V: TRBV3-1/TRBV3-2
D: TRBD2
J: TRBJ2-7
CDR3: CASSQVVWGLAVYEQYF

V: TRBV6-5
D: TRBD2
J: TRBJ2-3
CDR3: CASGASGATDTQYF

V: TRBV19
D: TRBD2
J: TRBJ2-3
CDR3: CASSIGLAGNTDTQYF

V: TRBV11-2
D: .
J: TRBJ2-7
CDR3: CASSLLNYEQYF

V: TRBV12-5
D: TRBD1
J: TRBJ2-2
CDR3: CASGSPFGTGFEGELFF

V: TRBV11-3
D: TRBD2
J: TRBJ2-1
CDR3: CASSLSGLAIGNEQFF

V: TRBV18
D: .
J: TRBJ1-1
CDR3: CASSPSKTEAFF